Listed below are T cell receptor beta chains from one sample, sequenced in a study of T-cell reconstitution after alpha-beta-depleted transplantation in children. TCRdb re-analysed the PCR reads in MiXCR, keeping a single row per CDR3 protein. The sample holds hundreds of thousands of distinct CDR3 sequences, about 17% seen once. The source material was PBMCs from the stem cell graft donor, sampled from the stem cell graft. All receptors derive from a human donor who donated a stem cell graft to a child with acute lymphoblastic leukemia. Both conserved end residues are part of each CDR3. Each record gives: clone size, CDR3 length, J gene, D gene, V gene, CDR3 DNA, CDR3 protein. D genes are given only for firm matches. The size field is filled for only some rows; it gives once, few, many or a size class.

clone_size: .
cdr3_length: 16
j_call: TRBJ2-5
d_call: .
v_call: TRBV10-3
cdr3_nt: TGTGCCATCAGTGAGCGGCTACCGGAGTTTCAAGAGACCCAGTACTTC
cdr3_aa: CAISERLPEFQETQYF

clone_size: few
cdr3_length: 15
j_call: TRBJ1-2
d_call: .
v_call: TRBV19
cdr3_nt: TGTGCCAGTAGTTATGATGTATCCTTTAACTATGGCTACACCTTC
cdr3_aa: CASSYDVSFNYGYTF

clone_size: few
cdr3_length: 16
j_call: TRBJ2-7
d_call: .
v_call: TRBV5-1
cdr3_nt: TGCGCCAGCAGCTTGGTGACAGGAGGGCTCTCCTACGAGCAGTACTTC
cdr3_aa: CASSLVTGGLSYEQYF

clone_size: few
cdr3_length: 13
j_call: TRBJ1-1
d_call: .
v_call: TRBV6-1
cdr3_nt: TGTGCCAGCAAGAACCAGGGGAACACTGAAGCTTTCTTT
cdr3_aa: CASKNQGNTEAFF

clone_size: .
cdr3_length: 16
j_call: TRBJ1-6
d_call: TRBD1
v_call: TRBV4-1
cdr3_nt: TGCGCCAGCAGGGTTGCGGGACAGGGGGTAGCCTCACCCCTCCACTTT
cdr3_aa: CASRVAGQGVASPLHF

clone_size: .
cdr3_length: 17
j_call: TRBJ1-4
d_call: .
v_call: TRBV15
cdr3_nt: TGTGCCACCAGCACCTGGGGGGTCGGACAGACGGGTGAAAAACTGTTTTTT
cdr3_aa: CATSTWGVGQTGEKLFF

clone_size: few
cdr3_length: 15
j_call: TRBJ2-1
d_call: .
v_call: TRBV5-1
cdr3_nt: TGCGCCAGCAGCATATTAGCGGACTTCAACAATGAGCAGTTCTTC
cdr3_aa: CASSILADFNNEQFF

clone_size: once
cdr3_length: 18
j_call: TRBJ2-5
d_call: .
v_call: TRBV18
cdr3_nt: TGTGCCAGCTCACCCTCGAAGGGCGTACTAAAGTACCAAGAGACCCAGTACTTC
cdr3_aa: CASSPSKGVLKYQETQYF

clone_size: .
cdr3_length: 15
j_call: TRBJ2-7
d_call: TRBD1
v_call: TRBV10-3
cdr3_nt: TGTGCCATCAGTACTCCCGGGACAGGAGGATACGAGCAGTACTTC
cdr3_aa: CAISTPGTGGYEQYF

clone_size: .
cdr3_length: 14
j_call: TRBJ1-2
d_call: .
v_call: TRBV18
cdr3_nt: TGTGCCAGCTCACCGGACAGCATCCCCTATGGCTACACCTTC
cdr3_aa: CASSPDSIPYGYTF

clone_size: few
cdr3_length: 15
j_call: TRBJ2-3
d_call: TRBD1
v_call: TRBV6-2/TRBV6-3
cdr3_nt: TGTGCCAGCAGTTACTCGACCCACAGGGGAAATACGCAGTATTTT
cdr3_aa: CASSYSTHRGNTQYF

clone_size: few
cdr3_length: 13
j_call: TRBJ2-3
d_call: .
v_call: TRBV10-3
cdr3_nt: TGTGCCATCCAGTTCGGCAACACAGATACGCAGTATTTT
cdr3_aa: CAIQFGNTDTQYF

clone_size: .
cdr3_length: 14
j_call: TRBJ2-1
d_call: .
v_call: TRBV20-1
cdr3_nt: TGCAGTGCCCCTATAGGGACTCCCAACAATGAGCAGTTCTTC
cdr3_aa: CSAPIGTPNNEQFF

clone_size: few
cdr3_length: 15
j_call: TRBJ2-3
d_call: TRBD1
v_call: TRBV7-9
cdr3_nt: TGTGCCAGCAGCTTACCCGCCCAGGGGGCAGATACGCAGTATTTT
cdr3_aa: CASSLPAQGADTQYF

clone_size: .
cdr3_length: 12
j_call: TRBJ2-7
d_call: .
v_call: TRBV7-6
cdr3_nt: TGTGCCAGCACCCAAGTAGGCGAGGAGCAGTACTTC
cdr3_aa: CASTQVGEEQYF

clone_size: once
cdr3_length: 16
j_call: TRBJ2-7
d_call: TRBD2
v_call: TRBV4-2
cdr3_nt: TGTGGCAGCAGCCTCGGACTAGCGGTTCAGACCTACGAGCAGTACTTC
cdr3_aa: CGSSLGLAVQTYEQYF

clone_size: .
cdr3_length: 14
j_call: TRBJ1-1
d_call: .
v_call: TRBV12-3/TRBV12-4
cdr3_nt: TGTGCCAGCAGTTTTGGCAGGGGGAACACTGAAGCTTTCTTT
cdr3_aa: CASSFGRGNTEAFF

clone_size: .
cdr3_length: 14
j_call: TRBJ2-7
d_call: .
v_call: TRBV27
cdr3_nt: TGTGCCAGCAGTTGGGGTTTTGGGTTCGACGAGCAGTACTTC
cdr3_aa: CASSWGFGFDEQYF

clone_size: .
cdr3_length: 14
j_call: TRBJ1-1
d_call: .
v_call: TRBV5-1
cdr3_nt: TGCGCCAGCAGCTTGGCAGACCGGTCCCTGAGGGCTTTCTTT
cdr3_aa: CASSLADRSLRAFF

clone_size: .
cdr3_length: 13
j_call: TRBJ1-1
d_call: .
v_call: TRBV27
cdr3_nt: TGTGCCAGCAGTTTAGCGGGCGGGGTTGAAGCTTTCTTT
cdr3_aa: CASSLAGGVEAFF

clone_size: .
cdr3_length: 16
j_call: TRBJ2-1
d_call: TRBD2
v_call: TRBV5-6
cdr3_nt: TGTGCCAGCAGCTTCGGGGGTAGCGGGAGAGCGACTGAGCAGTTCTTC
cdr3_aa: CASSFGGSGRATEQFF

clone_size: few
cdr3_length: 14
j_call: TRBJ2-7
d_call: .
v_call: TRBV15
cdr3_nt: TGTGCCACCAGCAGAGAGACAGAGGGGCGCGAGCAGTACTTC
cdr3_aa: CATSRETEGREQYF

clone_size: .
cdr3_length: 14
j_call: TRBJ1-2
d_call: .
v_call: TRBV18
cdr3_nt: TGTGCCAGCTCACCGCTACAGGAGAACTATGGCTACACCTTC
cdr3_aa: CASSPLQENYGYTF

clone_size: .
cdr3_length: 14
j_call: TRBJ2-1
d_call: TRBD2
v_call: TRBV20-1
cdr3_nt: TGCAGTGCTAGACGGGGGGGGAGTGGGACTTGGAAGTTCTTC
cdr3_aa: CSARRGGSGTWKFF

clone_size: few
cdr3_length: 14
j_call: TRBJ2-7
d_call: .
v_call: TRBV10-1
cdr3_nt: TGCGCCAGCAGTTTTAGACAGAGCGCCTACGAGCAGTACTTC
cdr3_aa: CASSFRQSAYEQYF

clone_size: .
cdr3_length: 15
j_call: TRBJ1-2
d_call: TRBD1
v_call: TRBV24-1
cdr3_nt: TGTGCCACCAGTGATTCCGGGACAGCTAACTATGGCTACACCTTC
cdr3_aa: CATSDSGTANYGYTF

clone_size: .
cdr3_length: 14
j_call: TRBJ2-3
d_call: TRBD2
v_call: TRBV5-4
cdr3_nt: TGTGCCAGCAAAGCGGGGGGCACCCCAGATACGCAGTATTTT
cdr3_aa: CASKAGGTPDTQYF

clone_size: few
cdr3_length: 15
j_call: TRBJ1-6
d_call: .
v_call: TRBV11-2
cdr3_nt: TGTGCCAGCAGCCCCATAGGGGGTTATAATTCACCCCTCCACTTT
cdr3_aa: CASSPIGGYNSPLHF

clone_size: .
cdr3_length: 16
j_call: TRBJ2-3
d_call: TRBD2
v_call: TRBV12-3/TRBV12-4
cdr3_nt: TGTGCCAGCAGCTCCCTCCTAGCGGGAGTCAGAGATACGCAGTATTTT
cdr3_aa: CASSSLLAGVRDTQYF

clone_size: many
cdr3_length: 16
j_call: TRBJ2-1
d_call: .
v_call: TRBV29-1
cdr3_nt: TGCAGCGTTGAAACTATAGTCAAGGGTCGTGGAAATGAGCAGTTCTTC
cdr3_aa: CSVETIVKGRGNEQFF

clone_size: .
cdr3_length: 14
j_call: TRBJ2-2
d_call: .
v_call: TRBV25-1
cdr3_nt: TGTGCCAGCAGCGATCCCGGGGACACCGGGGAGCTGTTTTTT
cdr3_aa: CASSDPGDTGELFF

clone_size: few
cdr3_length: 15
j_call: TRBJ2-7
d_call: .
v_call: TRBV12-3/TRBV12-4
cdr3_nt: TGTGCCAGCAGTTTAACAGGCGGACAGACCTACGAGCAGTACTTC
cdr3_aa: CASSLTGGQTYEQYF

clone_size: .
cdr3_length: 16
j_call: TRBJ2-1
d_call: .
v_call: TRBV7-2
cdr3_nt: TGTGCCAGCAGCTTATGGGGCCCATCTACGAACAATGAGCAGTTCTTC
cdr3_aa: CASSLWGPSTNNEQFF

clone_size: few
cdr3_length: 19
j_call: TRBJ2-2
d_call: TRBD1
v_call: TRBV9
cdr3_nt: TGTGCCAGCAGCGTAGAGCTGGGGTACCGGGACAGGGTGCCCGGGGAGCTGTTTTTT
cdr3_aa: CASSVELGYRDRVPGELFF

clone_size: .
cdr3_length: 15
j_call: TRBJ1-2
d_call: TRBD1
v_call: TRBV5-1
cdr3_nt: TGCGCCAGCAGGACCACAGGGGCCTCCGGGTCCGGCTACACCTTC
cdr3_aa: CASRTTGASGSGYTF

clone_size: few
cdr3_length: 13
j_call: TRBJ2-3
d_call: .
v_call: TRBV15
cdr3_nt: TGTGCCACAGGACTTGGGTCTTTGGATACGCAGTATTTT
cdr3_aa: CATGLGSLDTQYF

clone_size: .
cdr3_length: 16
j_call: TRBJ2-7
d_call: .
v_call: TRBV4-1
cdr3_nt: TGCGCCAGCAGCCACCTTTCAAGGGGTTTTGCGTACGAGCAGTACTTC
cdr3_aa: CASSHLSRGFAYEQYF

clone_size: .
cdr3_length: 14
j_call: TRBJ1-5
d_call: .
v_call: TRBV29-1
cdr3_nt: TGCAGCGTTTTAGTGCAGGGTAGCGATCAGCCCCAGCATTTT
cdr3_aa: CSVLVQGSDQPQHF

clone_size: few
cdr3_length: 13
j_call: TRBJ1-1
d_call: .
v_call: TRBV5-1
cdr3_nt: TGCGCCAGCAGTTTCACATTGGGCACTGAAGCTTTCTTT
cdr3_aa: CASSFTLGTEAFF

clone_size: few
cdr3_length: 14
j_call: TRBJ2-5
d_call: .
v_call: TRBV12-3/TRBV12-4
cdr3_nt: TGTGCCAGCACGGTCCCCGGGTGGCAAGAGACCCAGTACTTC
cdr3_aa: CASTVPGWQETQYF